This entry describes one T cell receptor beta chain. Its cognate antigen is unknown. The CDR3 has 13 amino acids. The J segment lost 3 bases and the V segment lost 8 bases, leaving 4 bases of the junction unmatched. Per germline, CDR1 LNHDA and CDR2 SQIVND (reference sequence). This entry belongs to a study of graft-versus-host responses after intestinal transplantation. Study details: Transplants given to recipients were multivisceral, liver-intestinal, or isolated intestinal. Anti-thymocyte globulin induction was given to all recipients, followed by tacrolimus and steroids for around three years.

TCRdb keeps only in-frame clones here, not all; method: immunoSEQ multiplex PCR. The sample lists around 96,000 clones, about 94% occurring once. This specimen consisted of unstimulated CD4+ T cells sorted from spleen or lymph node cells, obtained before intestinal transplant. The genes are TRBV19 and TRBJ1-2, with TRBD1 matching over 9 bases. The receptor was derived from a human donor who received an intestinal transplant. The DNA of the CDR3 is TGTGCCAGTGGGGACAGGGAGCACTATGGCTACACCTTC. Encoded protein: CASGDREHYGYTF.